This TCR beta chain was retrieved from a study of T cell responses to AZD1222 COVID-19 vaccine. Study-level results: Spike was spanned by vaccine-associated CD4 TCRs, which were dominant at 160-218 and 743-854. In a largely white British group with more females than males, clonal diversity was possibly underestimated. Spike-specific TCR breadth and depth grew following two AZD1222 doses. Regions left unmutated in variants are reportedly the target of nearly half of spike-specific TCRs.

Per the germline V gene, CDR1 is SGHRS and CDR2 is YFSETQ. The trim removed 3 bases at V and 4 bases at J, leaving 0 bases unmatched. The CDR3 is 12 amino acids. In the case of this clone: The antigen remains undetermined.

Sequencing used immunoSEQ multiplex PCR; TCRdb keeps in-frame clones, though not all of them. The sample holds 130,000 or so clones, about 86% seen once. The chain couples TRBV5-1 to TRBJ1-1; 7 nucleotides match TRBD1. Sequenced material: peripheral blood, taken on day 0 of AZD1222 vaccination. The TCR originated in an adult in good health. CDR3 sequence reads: CASSSGGTEAFF. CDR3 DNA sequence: TGCGCCAGCAGCTCAGGGGGCACTGAAGCTTTCTTT. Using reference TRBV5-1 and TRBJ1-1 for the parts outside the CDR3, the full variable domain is KAGVTQTPRYLIKTRGQQVTLSCSPISGHRSVSWYQQTPGQGLQFLFEYFSETQRNKGNFPGRFSGRQFSNSRSEMNVSTLELGDSALYLCASSSGGTEAFFGQGTRLTVV.